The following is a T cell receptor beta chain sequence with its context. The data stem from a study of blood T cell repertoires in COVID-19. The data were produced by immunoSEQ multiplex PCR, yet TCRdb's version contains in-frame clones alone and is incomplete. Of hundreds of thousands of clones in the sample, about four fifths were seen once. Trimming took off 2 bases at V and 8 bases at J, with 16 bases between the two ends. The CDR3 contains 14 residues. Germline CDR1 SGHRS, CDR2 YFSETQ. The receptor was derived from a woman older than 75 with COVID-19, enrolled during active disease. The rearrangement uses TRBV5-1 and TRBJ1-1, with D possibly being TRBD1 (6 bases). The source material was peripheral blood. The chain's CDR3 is CASSFSPGAAEAFF. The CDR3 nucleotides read TGCGCCAGCAGCTTTTCTCCAGGGGCGGCGGAAGCTTTCTTT.